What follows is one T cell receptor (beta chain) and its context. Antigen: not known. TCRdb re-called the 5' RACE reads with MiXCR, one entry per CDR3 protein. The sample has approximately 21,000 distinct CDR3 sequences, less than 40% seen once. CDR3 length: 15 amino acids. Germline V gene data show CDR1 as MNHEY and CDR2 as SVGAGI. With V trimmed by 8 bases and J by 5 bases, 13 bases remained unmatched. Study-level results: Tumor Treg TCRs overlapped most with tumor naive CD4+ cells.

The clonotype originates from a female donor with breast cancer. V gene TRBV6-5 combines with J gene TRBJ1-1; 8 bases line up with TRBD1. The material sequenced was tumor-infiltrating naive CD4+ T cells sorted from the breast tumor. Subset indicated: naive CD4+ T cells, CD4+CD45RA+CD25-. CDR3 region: CASGRSHRGGTEAFF. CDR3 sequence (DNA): TGTGCCAGCGGCAGGAGTCACAGGGGGGGAACTGAAGCTTTCTTT.